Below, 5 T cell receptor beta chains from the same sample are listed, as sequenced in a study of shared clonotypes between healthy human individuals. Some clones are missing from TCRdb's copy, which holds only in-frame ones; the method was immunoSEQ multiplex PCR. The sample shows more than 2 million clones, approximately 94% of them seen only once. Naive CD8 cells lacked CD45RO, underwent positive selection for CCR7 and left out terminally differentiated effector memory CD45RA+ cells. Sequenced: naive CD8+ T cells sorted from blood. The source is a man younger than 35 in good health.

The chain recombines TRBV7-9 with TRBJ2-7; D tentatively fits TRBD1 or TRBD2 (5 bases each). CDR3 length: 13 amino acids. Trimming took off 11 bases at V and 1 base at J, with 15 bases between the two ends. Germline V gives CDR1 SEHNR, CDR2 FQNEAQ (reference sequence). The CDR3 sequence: CAVMGDGSYEQYF. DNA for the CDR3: TGTGCCGTCATGGGGGACGGATCCTACGAGCAGTACTTC.

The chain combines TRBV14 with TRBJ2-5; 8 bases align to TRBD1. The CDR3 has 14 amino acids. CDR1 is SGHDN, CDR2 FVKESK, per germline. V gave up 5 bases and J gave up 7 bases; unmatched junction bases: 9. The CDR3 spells CASSSAGGWGTQYF. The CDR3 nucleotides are TGTGCCAGCAGCTCGGCAGGGGGCTGGGGGACCCAGTACTTC.

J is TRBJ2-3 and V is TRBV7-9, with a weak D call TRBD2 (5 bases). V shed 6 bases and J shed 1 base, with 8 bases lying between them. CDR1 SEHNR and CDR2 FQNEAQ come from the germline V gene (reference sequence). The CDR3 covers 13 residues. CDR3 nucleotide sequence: TGTGCCAGCAGATCCGGGGGCACAGATACGCAGTATTTT. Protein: CASRSGGTDTQYF.

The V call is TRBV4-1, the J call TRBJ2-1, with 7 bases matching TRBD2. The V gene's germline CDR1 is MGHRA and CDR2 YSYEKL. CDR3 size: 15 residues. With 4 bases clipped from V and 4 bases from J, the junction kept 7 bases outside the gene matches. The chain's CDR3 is CASSPHDGGYNEQFF. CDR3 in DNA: TGCGCCAGCAGCCCCCACGACGGGGGGTACAATGAGCAGTTCTTC.

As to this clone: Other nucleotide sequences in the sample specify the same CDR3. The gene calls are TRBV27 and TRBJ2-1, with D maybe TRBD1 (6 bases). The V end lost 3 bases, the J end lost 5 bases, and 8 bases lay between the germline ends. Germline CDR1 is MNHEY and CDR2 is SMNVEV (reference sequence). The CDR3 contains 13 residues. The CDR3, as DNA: TGTGCCAGCAGTTTTTCAGGGGACAATGAGCAGTTCTTC. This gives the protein CASSFSGDNEQFF.